This T cell receptor (beta chain) derives from a study of blood T cell repertoires in COVID-19. Study information: The United States, Italy and Spain supplied acute and convalescent COVID-19 samples. Sources were T cells, B-cell-depleted T cells, or PBMCs; the material itself was cDNA or gDNA.

Assay used: immunoSEQ multiplex PCR; TCRdb lists only in-frame clones, some missing. The sample records a few hundred thousand clones, about 89% being singletons. Recruitment covered over 20 US areas and drew participants whose ages spanned roughly 18 to 90 years. Categorization into cohorts depended on clinical history that participants reported. V was cut by 0 bases and J by 5 bases, with 14 bases left in between. This CDR3 is built from 15 residues. Germline V gene sequence: CDR1 SGDLS, CDR2 YYNGEE. The V call is TRBV9, the J call TRBJ2-5; maybe TRBD2 (5 bases). The sample consisted of PBMCs or T cells enriched from blood (not recorded which). This receptor was identified in a man aged 40-49 years in a cohort exposed to, infected with or recovered from COVID-19 (not recorded which). The CDR3 sequence is CASSVGGRTGETQYF. The CDR3, as DNA: TGTGCCAGCAGCGTAGGTGGGAGAACCGGGGAGACCCAGTACTTC. The full variable domain, its missing parts supplied by reference TRBV9 and TRBJ2-5, is DSGVTQTPKHLITATGQRVTLRCSPRSGDLSVYWYQQSLDQGLQFLIQYYNGEERAKGNILERFSAQQFPDLHSELNLSSLELGDSALYFCASSVGGRTGETQYFGPGTRLLVL.